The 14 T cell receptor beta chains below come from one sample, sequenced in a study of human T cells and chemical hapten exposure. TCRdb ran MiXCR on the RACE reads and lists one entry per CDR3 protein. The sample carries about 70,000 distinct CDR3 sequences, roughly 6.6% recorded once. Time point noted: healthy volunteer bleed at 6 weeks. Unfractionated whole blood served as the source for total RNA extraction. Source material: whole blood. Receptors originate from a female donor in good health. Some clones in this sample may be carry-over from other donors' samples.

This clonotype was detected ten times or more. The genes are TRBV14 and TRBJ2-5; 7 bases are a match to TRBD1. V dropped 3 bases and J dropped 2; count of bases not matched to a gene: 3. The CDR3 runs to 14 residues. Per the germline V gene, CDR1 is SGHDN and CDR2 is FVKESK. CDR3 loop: CASSQGQLQETQYF. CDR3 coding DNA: TGTGCCAGCAGCCAGGGACAGTTACAAGAGACCCAGTACTTC.

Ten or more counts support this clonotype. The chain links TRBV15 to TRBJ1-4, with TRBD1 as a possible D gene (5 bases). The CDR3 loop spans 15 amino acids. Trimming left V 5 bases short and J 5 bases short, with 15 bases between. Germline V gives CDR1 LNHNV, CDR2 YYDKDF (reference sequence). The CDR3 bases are TGTGCCACCAGCCTCCAGGTGGGACCGAATGAAAAACTGTTTTTT. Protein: CATSLQVGPNEKLFF.

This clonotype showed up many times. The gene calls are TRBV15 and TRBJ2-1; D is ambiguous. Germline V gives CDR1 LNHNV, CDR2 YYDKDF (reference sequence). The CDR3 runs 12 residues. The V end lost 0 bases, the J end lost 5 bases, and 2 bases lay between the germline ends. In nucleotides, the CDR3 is TGTGCCACCAGCAGAGAGAACAATGAGCAGTTCTTC. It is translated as CATSRENNEQFF.

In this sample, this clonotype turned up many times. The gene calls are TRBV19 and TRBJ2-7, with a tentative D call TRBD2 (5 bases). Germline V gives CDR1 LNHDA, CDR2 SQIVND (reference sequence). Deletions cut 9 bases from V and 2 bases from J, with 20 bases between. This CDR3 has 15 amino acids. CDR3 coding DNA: TGTGCCAGCAAGCAAAGGGCCACGGGAACCTACGAGCAGTACTTC. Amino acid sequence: CASKQRATGTYEQYF.

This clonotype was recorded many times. This CDR3 is CSVAQSLGYNEQFF. For the CDR3, the DNA is TGCAGCGTCGCTCAGAGCCTCGGCTACAATGAGCAGTTCTTC. V is TRBV29-1 and J is TRBJ2-1; no clear D gene. CDR1 is SQVTM and CDR2 is ANQGSEA in the germline V gene. Trimming stripped 6 bases from V and 3 bases from J, with 15 bases between. The CDR3 covers 14 residues.

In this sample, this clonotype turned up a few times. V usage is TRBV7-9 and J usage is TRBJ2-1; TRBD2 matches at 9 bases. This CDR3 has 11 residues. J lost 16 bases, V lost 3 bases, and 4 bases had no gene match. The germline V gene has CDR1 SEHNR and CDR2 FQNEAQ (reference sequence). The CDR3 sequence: CASSFSGSPFF. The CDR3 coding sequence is TGTGCCAGCAGCTTTAGCGGGAGTCCCTTCTTC.

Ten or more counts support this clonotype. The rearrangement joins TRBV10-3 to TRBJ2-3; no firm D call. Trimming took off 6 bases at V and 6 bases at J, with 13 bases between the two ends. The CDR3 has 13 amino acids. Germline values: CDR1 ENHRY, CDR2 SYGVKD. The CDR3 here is CAIRVTGEDTQYF. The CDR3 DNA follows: TGTGCCATCAGAGTTACGGGCGAGGATACGCAGTATTTT.

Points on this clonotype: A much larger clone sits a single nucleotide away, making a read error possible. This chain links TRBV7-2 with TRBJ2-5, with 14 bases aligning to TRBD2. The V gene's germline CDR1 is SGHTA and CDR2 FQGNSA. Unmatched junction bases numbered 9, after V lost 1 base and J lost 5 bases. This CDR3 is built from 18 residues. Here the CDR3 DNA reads TGTGCCAGCAGCTTAGTGACGGGACTAGCGGGAGCCGGGGAGACCCAGTACTTC. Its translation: CASSLVTGLAGAGETQYF.

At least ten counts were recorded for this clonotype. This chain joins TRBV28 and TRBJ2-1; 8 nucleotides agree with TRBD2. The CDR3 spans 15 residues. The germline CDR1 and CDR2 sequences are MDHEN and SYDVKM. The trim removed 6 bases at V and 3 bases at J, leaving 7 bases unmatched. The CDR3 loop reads CASRPSGSNYNEQFF. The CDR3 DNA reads TGTGCCAGCAGGCCAAGCGGGAGCAACTACAATGAGCAGTTCTTC.

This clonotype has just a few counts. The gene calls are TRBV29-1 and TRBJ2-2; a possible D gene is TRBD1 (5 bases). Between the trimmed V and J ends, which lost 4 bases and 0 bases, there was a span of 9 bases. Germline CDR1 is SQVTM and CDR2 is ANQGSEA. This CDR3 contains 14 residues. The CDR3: CSVVGRANTGELFF. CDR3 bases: TGCAGCGTTGTTGGCAGGGCGAACACCGGGGAGCTGTTTTTT.

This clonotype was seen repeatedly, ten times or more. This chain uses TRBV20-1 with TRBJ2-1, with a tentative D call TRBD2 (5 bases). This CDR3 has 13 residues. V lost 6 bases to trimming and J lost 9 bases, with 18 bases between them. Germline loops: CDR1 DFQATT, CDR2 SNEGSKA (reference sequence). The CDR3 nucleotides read TGCAGTGCCCGACGAGGGTCAGAGGCTGAGCAGTTCTTC. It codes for CSARRGSEAEQFF.

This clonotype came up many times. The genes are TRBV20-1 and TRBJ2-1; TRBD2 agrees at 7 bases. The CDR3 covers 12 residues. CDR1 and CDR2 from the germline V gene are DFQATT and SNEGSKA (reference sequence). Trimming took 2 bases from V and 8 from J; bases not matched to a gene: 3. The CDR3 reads CSARPTSYEQFF. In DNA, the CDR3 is TGCAGTGCTAGACCGACTAGCTATGAGCAGTTCTTC.

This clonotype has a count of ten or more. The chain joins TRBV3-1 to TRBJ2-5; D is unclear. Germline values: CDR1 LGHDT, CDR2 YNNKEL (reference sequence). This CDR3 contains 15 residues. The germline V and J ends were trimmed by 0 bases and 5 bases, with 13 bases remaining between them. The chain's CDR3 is CASSQENGPTETQYF. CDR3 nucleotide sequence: TGTGCCAGCAGCCAAGAAAACGGGCCTACGGAGACCCAGTACTTC.

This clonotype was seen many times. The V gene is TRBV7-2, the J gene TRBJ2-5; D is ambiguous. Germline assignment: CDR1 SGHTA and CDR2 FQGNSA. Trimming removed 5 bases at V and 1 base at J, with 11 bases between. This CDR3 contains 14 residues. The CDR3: CASSVFNPQETQYF. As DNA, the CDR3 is TGTGCCAGCAGCGTATTTAACCCCCAAGAGACCCAGTACTTC.